These 20 T cell receptor beta chains were all obtained from the same sample, sequenced in a study of Ad26.COV2.S vaccination and SARS-CoV-2 variants (dated by TCRdb to the early 2020s). The treatment or condition label here, explained by the study, means: around 19 received Ad26.COV2.S at low or high dose, single or two shots; about five received placebo; per-sample allocation not given. For vaccine and placebo recipients, the sequenced repertoires came from samples collected on day 63 after the first injection. Libraries were constructed by the immunoSEQ multiplex PCR assay. TCRdb obtained this table from immuneACCESS and retained in-frame rearrangements with V and J assigned. These tables miss some clones; where compared with another copy, unresolved V genes account for less than half of the shortfall, and the remainder is unexplained. The sample table shows around 250,000 clones, and around nine tenths are seen once. The ten largest clonotypes hold 2.9% of the sample.

Here the sequenced sample was peripheral blood, taken in a trial of Ad26.COV2.S vaccine versus placebo. These receptors all come from a person between 18 and 60 years old who received the Ad26.COV2.S COVID-19 vaccine or a placebo.

The J gene is TRBJ2-1, the V gene TRBV3-1 (or the pseudogene TRBV3-2); D unclear. Trimming cost V 4 bases and J 3 bases, with 7 bases left between them. The CDR3 runs 13 residues. Germline lookup yields CDR1 LGHDT and CDR2 YNNKEL (reference sequence). CDR3 sequence: CASSPPNYNEQFF. In DNA form, the CDR3 reads TGTGCCAGCAGCCCCCCAAACTACAATGAGCAGTTCTTC.

This chain connects TRBV15 to TRBJ1-5; maybe TRBD1 (6 bases). V was clipped by 0 bases and J by 1 base, with 10 bases between them. This CDR3 contains 16 residues. Germline-derived CDR1 and CDR2 are LNHNV and YYDKDF (reference sequence). The CDR3, as DNA: TGTGCCACCAGCAGAGATAGGGGGAGAAGCAATCAGCCCCAGCATTTT. As protein: CATSRDRGRSNQPQHF.

The sample holds a few counts of this clone. This chain links TRBV6-5 with TRBJ1-3, with D perhaps TRBD1 (6 bases). V was cut by 4 bases and J by 3 bases, with 10 bases left in between. CDR1 and CDR2 (germline): MNHEY, SVGAGI. The CDR3 runs 14 residues. As DNA, the CDR3 is TGTGCCAGCAGTTTCCAGGGGAATGGAAACACCATATATTTT. This codes for CASSFQGNGNTIYF.

The V call is TRBV5-6, the J call TRBJ1-1; D is possibly TRBD1 (5 bases). Germline V gene data show CDR1 as SGHDT and CDR2 as YYEEEE. The CDR3 totals 12 residues. V dropped 1 base and J dropped 8 bases, with 9 bases sitting between them. In nucleotides, the CDR3 is TGTGCCAGCAGCTTGATCCAGGGAGAAGCTTTCTTT. It yields the protein CASSLIQGEAFF.

This clone appeared a few times. This sequence joins TRBV2 and TRBJ1-1, with D hard to call. This CDR3 spans 13 amino acids. Germline CDR1 and CDR2: SNHLY and FYNNEI. V lost 7 bases and J 7 bases, leaving 16 bases between the germline ends. CDR3 region: CASNNRESGEAFF. DNA of the CDR3: TGTGCCAGCAACAATCGGGAAAGCGGTGAAGCTTTCTTT.

J is TRBJ2-4 and V is TRBV27; D possibly uses TRBD1 or TRBD2 (5 bases each). Germline V lookup: CDR1 MNHEY, CDR2 SMNVEV (reference sequence). CDR3 length: 14 amino acids. V gave up 5 bases and J gave up 4 bases, with 12 bases separating them. CDR3: CASSAGTLKNIQYF. The DNA for the CDR3 is TGTGCCAGCAGTGCCGGGACCTTGAAAAACATTCAGTACTTC.

The CDR3 spells CASSYLGKKATDTQYF. In DNA form, the CDR3 reads TGTGCCAGCAGTTACTTAGGGAAAAAGGCCACAGATACGCAGTATTTT. The chain recombines TRBV6-2 or TRBV6-3 with TRBJ2-3; no firm D call. V gave up 1 base and J gave up 2 bases, with 13 bases separating them. Germline V gene data show CDR1 as MNHEY and CDR2 as SVGEGT. The CDR3 has 16 amino acids.

The chain couples TRBV5-6 to TRBJ1-4; D perhaps matches TRBD1 (5 bases). The germline gives CDR1 SGHDT, CDR2 YYEEEE. CDR3 size: 16 residues. The ends were cut back, 2 bases at V and 7 bases at J, with 18 bases in the middle. CDR3 DNA: TGTGCCAGCAGCTTCTGGTTTGGGGCCGGGGGTGAAAAACTGTTTTTT. This sequence encodes CASSFWFGAGGEKLFF.

V usage is TRBV19 and J usage is TRBJ1-1; D unresolved. Germline values: CDR1 LNHDA, CDR2 SQIVND (reference sequence). V lost 2 bases and J lost 3, with 10 bases in between. The CDR3 is 14 amino acids. CDR3 sequence reads: CASSIPRRDTEAFF. The CDR3 coding sequence is TGTGCCAGTAGTATACCCCGTCGAGACACTGAAGCTTTCTTT.

CDR3 loop: CASSQILSNNEKLFF. The CDR3 nucleotides are TGCGCCAGCAGCCAAATTTTAAGTAACAATGAAAAACTGTTTTTT. The V and J genes are TRBV4-1 and TRBJ1-4; D call uncertain. Germline lookup yields CDR1 MGHRA and CDR2 YSYEKL. Trimming pared 2 bases from V and 5 bases from J, leaving 12 bases between. This CDR3 is 15 amino acids long.

The chain recombines TRBV14 with TRBJ2-5, with 11 nucleotides matching TRBD2. The CDR3 length is 18 residues. V gave up 1 base and J gave up 1 base; unmatched junction bases: 8. The germline V gene encodes CDR1 SGHDN and CDR2 FVKESK. As DNA, the CDR3 is TGTGCCAGCAGCCAAGGCCCTAAACTAGCGGGGGTCCAAGAGACCCAGTACTTC. Translating gives CASSQGPKLAGVQETQYF.

The V call is TRBV1, the J call TRBJ2-7; the D segment call TRBD1 is taken from the table without a DNA check. TRBV1 represents a pseudogene. CDR3 length: 14 residues. The CDR3 region is CTSSHGQGPYEQYF. The DNA for the CDR3 is TGCACCAGCAGCCATGGACAGGGCCCCTACGAGCAGTACTTC.

The chain employs TRBV5-1 and TRBJ2-3; 9 bases fit TRBD2. The CDR3 is 14 amino acids. J lost 6 bases, V lost 0 bases, and 2 bases had no gene match. Germline V CDR1 and CDR2: SGHRS, YFSETQ. CDR3 region: CASSLGSGRDTQYF. The DNA of the CDR3 is TGCGCCAGCAGCTTGGGAAGCGGGAGGGATACGCAGTATTTT.

This clone was seen a handful of times. The chain has TRBV7-2 and TRBJ1-5; the D gene is possibly TRBD1 (5 bases). The germline V gene encodes CDR1 SGHTA and CDR2 FQGNSA. Trimming left V 1 base short and J 2 bases short, with 12 bases between. This CDR3 is 16 amino acids long. The CDR3 loop reads CASSLESGSRNQPQHF. CDR3 in DNA: TGTGCCAGCAGCTTAGAATCAGGGTCCCGCAATCAGCCCCAGCATTTT.

The V call is TRBV24-1, the J call TRBJ2-5; no definite D call. V was clipped by 4 bases and J by 2 bases, with 1 base between them. Per germline, CDR1 KGHDR and CDR2 SFDVKD. The CDR3 runs to 11 residues. The CDR3 here is CATSEQETQYF. The CDR3 coding sequence is TGTGCCACCAGTGAGCAAGAGACCCAGTACTTC.

This chain uses TRBV19 with TRBJ2-5; unclear D gene. The CDR3 length is 11 residues. CDR1 and CDR2 from the germline V gene are LNHDA and SQIVND (reference sequence). The V and J ends lost 3 bases and 7 bases respectively, with 6 bases between them. The CDR3 is CASSIFGTQYF. The CDR3 nucleotides read TGTGCCAGTAGTATTTTCGGGACCCAGTACTTC.

This clone occurred once. The V gene is TRBV7-3, the J gene TRBJ1-2; possible D gene TRBD1, 5 bases. CDR1 is SGHTA, CDR2 FQGTGA, per germline. Trimming removed 1 base at V and 5 bases at J, with 14 bases between. This CDR3 contains 15 residues. The CDR3: CASSLNPQGGYGYTF. CDR3 nucleotides: TGTGCCAGCAGCTTAAACCCGCAGGGTGGATATGGCTACACCTTC.

The chain joins TRBV4-2 to TRBJ2-5; a possible D gene is TRBD1 (5 bases). Germline-derived CDR1 and CDR2 are LGHNA and YNFKEQ. V gave up 4 bases and J gave up 5 bases, with 14 bases separating them. This CDR3 is built from 14 residues. CDR3 amino acids: CASSLQGLGETQYF. As DNA, the CDR3 is TGTGCCAGCAGCCTTCAGGGATTAGGCGAGACCCAGTACTTC.

The genes are TRBV11-2 and TRBJ1-2, with D perhaps matching TRBD1 (5 bases). The germline V gene encodes CDR1 SGHAT and CDR2 FQNNGV. Trimming took 1 base from V and 4 from J, leaving 13 bases between them. This CDR3 has 15 amino acids. The CDR3 DNA is TGTGCCAGCAGCTTAGGGCTCAATGGGGGCTATGGCTACACCTTC. It encodes CASSLGLNGGYGYTF.

The chain joins TRBV11-1 to TRBJ1-6; D is unresolved. CDR3 length equals 15 residues. The V gene lost 5 bases and the J gene lost 4 bases, with 12 bases spanning the gap. In germline, CDR1 is SGHAT, CDR2 FQDESV (reference sequence). The CDR3 spells CASSPLDGYNSPLHF. The CDR3 DNA is TGTGCCAGCAGCCCTCTCGATGGATATAATTCACCCCTCCACTTT. Full variable domain (missing parts from reference TRBV11-1 and TRBJ1-6): EAEVAQSPRYKITEKSQAVAFWCDPISGHATLYWYRQILGQGPELLVQFQDESVVDDSQLPKDRFSAERLKGVDSTLKIQPAELGDSAMYLCASSPLDGYNSPLHFGNGTRLTVT.